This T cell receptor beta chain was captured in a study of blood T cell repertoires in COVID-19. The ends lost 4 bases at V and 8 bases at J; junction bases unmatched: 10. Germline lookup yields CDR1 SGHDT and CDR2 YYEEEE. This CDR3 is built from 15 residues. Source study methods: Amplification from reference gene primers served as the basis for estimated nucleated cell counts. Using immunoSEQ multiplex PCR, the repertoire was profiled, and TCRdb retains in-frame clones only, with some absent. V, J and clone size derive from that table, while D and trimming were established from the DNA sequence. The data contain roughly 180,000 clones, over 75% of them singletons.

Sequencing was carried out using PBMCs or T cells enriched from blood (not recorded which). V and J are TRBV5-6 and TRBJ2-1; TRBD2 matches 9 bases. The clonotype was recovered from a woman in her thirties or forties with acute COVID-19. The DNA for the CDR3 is TGTGCCAGCAGCCGGGGTAGCGGGAGCTGGGATGAGCAGTTCTTC. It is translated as CASSRGSGSWDEQFF.